The 7 T cell receptor beta chains below were found in one sample sequenced in a study of cytomegalovirus exposure and HLA in healthy donors. The PCR had 60 Vbeta and 13 Jbeta primers. The assay was immunoSEQ multiplex PCR, and TCRdb's table has in-frame clones only and misses some. The sample holds roughly 120,000 clones, 70% to 80% seen once. What was sequenced was PBMCs. The source is a man aged 35 to 55 in good health and CMV-seronegative.

This rearrangement joins TRBV27 to TRBJ2-5, with 10 bases that match TRBD2. Trimming removed 6 bases from V and 4 bases from J; junction bases left unmatched: 8. The germline V gene encodes CDR1 MNHEY and CDR2 SMNVEV (reference sequence). This CDR3 comprises 15 residues. CDR3 in amino acids: CASSVSGGARETQYF. CDR3 DNA: TGTGCCAGCAGCGTAAGCGGGGGGGCACGAGAGACCCAGTACTTC.

The gene calls are TRBV2 and TRBJ2-6; possibly TRBD1 for D (5 bases). The length of the CDR3 is 18 residues. V was cut by 7 bases and J by 0 bases, with 19 bases left in between. Germline V CDR1 and CDR2: SNHLY, FYNNEI. This CDR3 reads CASIALGHSTSGANVLTF. DNA of the CDR3: TGTGCCAGCATCGCGTTAGGACATTCCACCTCTGGGGCCAACGTCCTGACTTTC.

This sequence joins TRBV11-1 and TRBJ2-1; D unclear. The germline V gene has CDR1 SGHAT and CDR2 FQDESV (reference sequence). Trimming left V 0 bases short and J 7 bases short, with 7 bases between. The CDR3 is 13 residues long. The CDR3 protein is CASSLALDNEQFF. DNA for the CDR3: TGTGCCAGCAGCTTAGCGCTAGATAATGAGCAGTTCTTC.

CDR3 loop: CASSLHTNSYEQYF. DNA of the CDR3: TGTGCCAGCAGCTTACACACAAATTCCTACGAGCAGTACTTC. The chain carries TRBV11-1 and TRBJ2-7; D remains unclear. Trimming shortened V by 2 bases and J by 1 base, and 9 bases separated the two germline ends. The CDR3 sequence is 14 residues long. Germline CDR1 and CDR2: SGHAT and FQDESV (reference sequence).

Notes on this clone: At one end the junction does not follow the germline gene, possibly because of a read error. The chain combines TRBV5-1 with TRBJ2-7, with a weak D call TRBD1 (6 bases). The CDR3 runs to 15 residues. Germline CDR1 and CDR2: SGHRS and YFSETQ. CDR3 protein: CASGLAGRGHGEQYF. CDR3 sequence (DNA): TGCGCCAGCGGCTTGGCCGGCAGGGGCCATGGCGAGCAGTACTTC.

This clone has just a few counts. This rearrangement joins TRBV7-2 to TRBJ1-1; no clear D gene. V was trimmed by 1 base and J by 2 bases, leaving 11 bases between them. This CDR3 spans 15 amino acids. Per the germline V gene, CDR1 is SGHTA and CDR2 is FQGNSA. DNA of the CDR3: TGTGCCAGCAGCTTAGTCGTATGGACTAACACTGAAGCTTTCTTT. It encodes CASSLVVWTNTEAFF.

CDR3 region: CASRGLQGNTEAFF. CDR3 coding DNA: TGTGCCAGCAGGGGTCTTCAGGGGAACACTGAAGCTTTCTTT. The chain couples TRBV2 to TRBJ1-1, with D possibly being TRBD1 (5 bases). Deletions cut 6 bases from V and 1 base from J, with 12 bases between. CDR3 length equals 14 residues. Germline CDR1 is SNHLY and CDR2 is FYNNEI.